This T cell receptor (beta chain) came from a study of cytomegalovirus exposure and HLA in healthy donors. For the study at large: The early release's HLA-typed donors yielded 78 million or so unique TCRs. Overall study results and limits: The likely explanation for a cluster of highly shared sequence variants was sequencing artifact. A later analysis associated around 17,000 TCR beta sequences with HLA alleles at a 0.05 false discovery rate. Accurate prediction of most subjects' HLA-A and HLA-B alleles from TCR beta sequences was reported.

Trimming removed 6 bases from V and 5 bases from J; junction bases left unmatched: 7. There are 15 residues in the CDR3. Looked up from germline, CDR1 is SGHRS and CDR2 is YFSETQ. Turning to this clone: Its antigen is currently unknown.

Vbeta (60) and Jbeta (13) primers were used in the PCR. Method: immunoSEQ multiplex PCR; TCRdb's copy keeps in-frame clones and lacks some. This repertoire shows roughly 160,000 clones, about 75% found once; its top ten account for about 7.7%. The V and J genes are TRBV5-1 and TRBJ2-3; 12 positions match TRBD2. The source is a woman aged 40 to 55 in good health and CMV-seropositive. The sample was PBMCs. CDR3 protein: CASNPGLAGEDTQYF. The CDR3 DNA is TGCGCCAGCAACCCGGGACTAGCGGGTGAAGATACGCAGTATTTT.